Listed below are T cell receptor beta chains from one sample, sequenced in a study of OX40 agonist ivuxolimab in advanced cancers. Sequencing was performed with immunoSEQ multiplex PCR; in TCRdb, only in-frame clones are kept and a portion is missing. Of 55,000 to 80,000 clones listed, roughly 83% are singletons. The sequencing here drew on CD4+ or CD8+ T cells sorted from blood, taken in a trial of the OX40 agonist ivuxolimab. These TCRs come from an adult with an advanced solid tumor such as melanoma, head and neck, liver or kidney cancer. CDR3s include the opening cysteine and the closing phenylalanine or tryptophan. A D gene is named only where the DNA matches it firmly. Size is stated for part of the rows, as once, few or many counts, or as a class when the clone is expanded.

J,D,V,size,DNA,CDR3
TRBJ2-2,NA,TRBV7-9,NA,TGTGCCAGCCAGGACTCAAACACCGGGGAGCTGTTTTTT,CASQDSNTGELFF
TRBJ1-3,NA,TRBV4-3,few,TGCGCCAGCAGCCAAGATAGTTCTACTGGAAACACCATATATTTT,CASSQDSSTGNTIYF
TRBJ1-6,TRBD1,TRBV28,NA,TGTGCCAGCAGTATCTCCGGACAGGCTTTACCCCTCCACTTT,CASSISGQALPLHF
TRBJ1-1,TRBD1,TRBV11-3,NA,TGTGCCAGCAGCTCCGGACAGGGAATAAACACTGAAGCTTTCTTT,CASSSGQGINTEAFF
TRBJ1-1,TRBD1,TRBV6-5,NA,TGTGCCAGCAGGTCACCGGGACAGGGTAACACTGAAGCTTTCTTT,CASRSPGQGNTEAFF
TRBJ2-7,TRBD1,TRBV7-2,NA,TGTGCCAGCAGCATGAGGACAGGGGGCTATGTATACGAGCAGTACTTC,CASSMRTGGYVYEQYF
TRBJ2-2,TRBD1,TRBV4-3,NA,TGCGCCAGCAGCCGCGTCCCGGGACAGGGGGAGCTGTTTTTT,CASSRVPGQGELFF
TRBJ2-4,TRBD2,TRBV11-3,few,TGTGCCAGCAGCTTAGAGGGGACTAGCGGGACACTAGCCAAAAACATTCAGTACTTC,CASSLEGTSGTLAKNIQYF
TRBJ1-1,TRBD1,TRBV7-8,NA,TGTGCCAGCAGCTCGACAGGGGGGAACACTGAAGCTTTCTTT,CASSSTGGNTEAFF
TRBJ1-2,NA,TRBV11-1,NA,TGTGCCAGCAGCCCCGTGTCAGGGACGGGCAACTATGGCTACACCTTC,CASSPVSGTGNYGYTF
TRBJ1-2,NA,TRBV7-9,few,TGTGCCAGCAGCTCGTCGACAGCGTCCAACTATGGCTACACCTTC,CASSSSTASNYGYTF
TRBJ2-2,TRBD2,TRBV4-1,once,TGCGCCAGCAGCAAACGGGGACTAGCGGTTACGAACACCGGGGAGCTGTTTTTT,CASSKRGLAVTNTGELFF
TRBJ2-5,TRBD1,TRBV5-4,NA,TGTGCCAGCAGCTGGGGGACAGGGCCAGAGACCCAGTACTTC,CASSWGTGPETQYF
TRBJ2-3,TRBD1,TRBV7-9,few,TGTGCCAGCCGCAAAACAGGGGGAACAGATACGCAGTATTTT,CASRKTGGTDTQYF
TRBJ1-5,NA,TRBV7-3,NA,TGTGCCAGCAGCTCCCAAAGTAATCAGCCCCAGCATTTT,CASSSQSNQPQHF
TRBJ2-7,TRBD1,TRBV7-9,NA,TGTGCCAGCAGCTTCACAGGGGGCGACGAGCAGTACTTC,CASSFTGGDEQYF
TRBJ2-5,NA,TRBV7-8,NA,TGTGCCAGCAGCTCAACGGAGACCCAGTACTTC,CASSSTETQYF
TRBJ1-1,NA,TRBV27,NA,TGTGCCAGCTCCCCTCTAGGCGGTATCCGGGACACTGAAGCTTTCTTT,CASSPLGGIRDTEAFF
TRBJ2-7,NA,TRBV14,once,TGTGCCAGCAGCCAAGTAAAAAATTACGAGCAGTACTTC,CASSQVKNYEQYF
TRBJ1-1,NA,TRBV27,NA,TGTGCCAGCAGTTCAGGCGGGAACACTGAAGCTTTCTTT,CASSSGGNTEAFF
TRBJ2-7,NA,TRBV5-4,once,TGTGCCAGCAGCTTTTCAGGGAGCTCCTACGAGCAGTACTTC,CASSFSGSSYEQYF
TRBJ2-3,NA,TRBV5-1,NA,TGCGCCAGCAGCGCAAGTCAGCTACAAGATACGCAGTATTTT,CASSASQLQDTQYF
TRBJ2-7,NA,TRBV6-5,NA,TGTGCCAGCAGTTACTCGTGGGAAATTGCCTACGAGCAGTACTTC,CASSYSWEIAYEQYF
TRBJ1-4,NA,TRBV4-2,NA,TGTGCCAGCAGCCAAAACGGCGGGGGTGAAAAACTGTTTTTT,CASSQNGGGEKLFF
TRBJ2-2,TRBD2,TRBV19,NA,TGTGCCAGTCGCCACCCCCCAGGACTAGCGGGAGGTTTTGGCACCGGGGAGCTGTTTTTT,CASRHPPGLAGGFGTGELFF
TRBJ2-2,NA,TRBV10-3,NA,TGTGCCATCAGTACCGGGGGGCGAAACACCGGGGAGCTGTTTTTT,CAISTGGRNTGELFF
TRBJ2-7,NA,TRBV4-3,NA,TGCGCCAGCAGCCAAGGGACTCAAGTGCTCTACGAGCAGTACTTC,CASSQGTQVLYEQYF